Included here is one T cell receptor beta chain sequence, with context. This clone came up a few times. Its antigen target is currently unknown. No base qualities exist here, and no much larger clone lies one base off it. The germline V gene supplies CDR1 SGHTA and CDR2 FQGNSA. The junction shows trimming of 2 bases on V and 1 base on J, plus 8 bases between the germline ends. The CDR3, cysteine through phenylalanine, is 14 amino acids long. The kept DNA is CDR3 alone, 42 bases in frame from the first base. This specimen belongs to a study of blood T cell repertoires in COVID-19 (dated by TCRdb to 2020 to 2022). Some background on the complete study: The collaborator samples originated in the United States, Italy and Spain and spanned the acute and convalescent phases of COVID-19. The material from the prospective study consisted of cDNA or gDNA derived from T cells, B-cell-depleted T cells, or PBMCs. Deeply sampled blood TCRbeta repertoires from subjects exposed to, actively infected with, or recovered from COVID-19 were included in the dataset. The repertoires were released in a freely available public database meant as a resource for research on the immune response to SARS-CoV-2. Samples were obtained from the ongoing ImmuneRACE study (first 160 participants) and from over a thousand subjects provided by 6 global collaborators. Sample metadata almost always included a de-identified subject ID, COVID-19 status, age in years and sex. HLA class I and class II types, where available, came from metadata supplied by the sample provider rather than from assay-based typing.

TCRbeta CDR3 regions were amplified from genomic DNA by means of the immunoSEQ Assay, a bias-controlled multiplex PCR. As for the authors' bioinformatics: Within the assay, amplification of reference gene primers was used to estimate how many nucleated cells each sample contained. Sequence reads were collapsed and filtered to measure the absolute abundance of every unique TCRbeta CDR3 rearrangement. For each sample, productive Simpson clonality was calculated as the square root of Simpson's diversity index over productive rearrangements. TCRdb took over this immuneACCESS table, retaining in-frame rearrangements with V and J assigned. Such tables are incomplete; in checked studies, under half of the missing clones stem from an unresolved V gene, and the remainder is unexplained. V, J and clone size are taken as reported in that table, and D and trimming were inferred from the DNA itself. Across this sample there are 200,000 to 300,000 clones, with over 75% seen only once. The ten largest make up 0.7% to 0.85% of the sample.

Study-wide conclusions, independent of this receptor: How much clinical and demographic metadata was included differed by source and by participant, and the metadata was provided uncurated.

Each collaborating institution followed its own protocols to collect whole blood in K2EDTA tubes. Collaborator samples were shipped for TCRbeta analysis as frozen whole blood, isolated PBMCs, or DNA extracted from either sample type. This TCR came from a woman under 40 with acute or convalescent COVID-19. Sequencing input: peripheral blood. The V and J genes are TRBV7-2 and TRBJ1-1, with the D gene too uncertain to name. The CDR3 in this case is CASSLMRSNTEAFF. The nucleotide sequence is TGTGCCAGCAGCTTAATGAGGTCGAACACTGAAGCTTTCTTT.